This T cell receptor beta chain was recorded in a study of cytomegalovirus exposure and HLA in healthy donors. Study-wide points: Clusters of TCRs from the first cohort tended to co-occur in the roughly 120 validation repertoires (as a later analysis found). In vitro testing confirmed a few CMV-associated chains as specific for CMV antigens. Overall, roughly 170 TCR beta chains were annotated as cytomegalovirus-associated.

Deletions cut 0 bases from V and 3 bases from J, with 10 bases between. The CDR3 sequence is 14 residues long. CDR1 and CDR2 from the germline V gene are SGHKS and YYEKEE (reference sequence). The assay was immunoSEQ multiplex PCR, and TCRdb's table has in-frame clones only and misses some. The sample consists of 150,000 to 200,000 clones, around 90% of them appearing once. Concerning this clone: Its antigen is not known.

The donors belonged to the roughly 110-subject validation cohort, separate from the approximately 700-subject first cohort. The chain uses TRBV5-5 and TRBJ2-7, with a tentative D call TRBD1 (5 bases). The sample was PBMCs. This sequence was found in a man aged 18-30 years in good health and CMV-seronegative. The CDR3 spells CASSLADRLYEQYF. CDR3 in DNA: TGTGCCAGCAGCTTGGCCGACAGACTCTACGAGCAGTACTTC.